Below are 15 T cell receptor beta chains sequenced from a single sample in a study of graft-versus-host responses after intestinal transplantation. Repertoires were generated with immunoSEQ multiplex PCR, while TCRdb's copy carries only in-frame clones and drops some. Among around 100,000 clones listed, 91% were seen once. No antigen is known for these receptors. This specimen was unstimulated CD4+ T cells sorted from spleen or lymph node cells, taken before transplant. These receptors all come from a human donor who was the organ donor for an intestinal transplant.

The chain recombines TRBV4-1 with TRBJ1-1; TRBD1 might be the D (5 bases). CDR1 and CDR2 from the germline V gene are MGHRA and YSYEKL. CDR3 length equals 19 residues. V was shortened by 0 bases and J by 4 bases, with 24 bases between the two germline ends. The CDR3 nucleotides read TGCGCCAGCAGCCAAGATCTGGATGGGGCCCTAGGGAGGATCACTGAAGCTTTCTTT. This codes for CASSQDLDGALGRITEAFF.

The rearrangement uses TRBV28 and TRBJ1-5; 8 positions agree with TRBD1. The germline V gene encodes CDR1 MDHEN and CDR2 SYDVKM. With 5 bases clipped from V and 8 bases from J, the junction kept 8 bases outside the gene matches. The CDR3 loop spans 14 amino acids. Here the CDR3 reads CASSTRGLGKPQHF. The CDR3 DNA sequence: TGTGCCAGCAGTACCAGGGGGCTAGGCAAGCCCCAGCATTTT.

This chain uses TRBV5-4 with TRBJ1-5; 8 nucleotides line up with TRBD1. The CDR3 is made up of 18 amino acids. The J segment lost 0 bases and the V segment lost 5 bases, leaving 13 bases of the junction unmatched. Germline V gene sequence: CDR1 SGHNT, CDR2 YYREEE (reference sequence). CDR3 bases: TGTGCCAGCAGGTCCGACAGGGGCCCTCCCTATAGCAATCAGCCCCAGCATTTT. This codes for CASRSDRGPPYSNQPQHF.

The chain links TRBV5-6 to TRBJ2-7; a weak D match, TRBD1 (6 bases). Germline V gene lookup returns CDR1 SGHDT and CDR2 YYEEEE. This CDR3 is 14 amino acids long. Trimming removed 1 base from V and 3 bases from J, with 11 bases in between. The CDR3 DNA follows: TGTGCCAGCAGCTTGAGGCTCAGGGGCTACGAGCAGTACTTC. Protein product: CASSLRLRGYEQYF.

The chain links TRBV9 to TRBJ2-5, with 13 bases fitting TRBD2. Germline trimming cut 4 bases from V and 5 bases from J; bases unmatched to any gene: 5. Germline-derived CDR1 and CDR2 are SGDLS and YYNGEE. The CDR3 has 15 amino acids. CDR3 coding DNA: TGTGCCAGCAGCCTCGGACTAGCGGGGGTGGAGACCCAGTACTTC. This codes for CASSLGLAGVETQYF.

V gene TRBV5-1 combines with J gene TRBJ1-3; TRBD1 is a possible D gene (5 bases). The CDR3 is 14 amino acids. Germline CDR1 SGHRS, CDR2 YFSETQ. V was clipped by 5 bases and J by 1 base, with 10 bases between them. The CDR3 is CASSAGQSGNTIYF. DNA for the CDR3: TGCGCCAGCAGTGCAGGACAATCTGGAAACACCATATATTTT.

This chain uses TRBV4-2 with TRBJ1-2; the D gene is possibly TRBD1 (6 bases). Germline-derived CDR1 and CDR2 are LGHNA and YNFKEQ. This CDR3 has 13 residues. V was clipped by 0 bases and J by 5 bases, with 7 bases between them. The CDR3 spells CASSQEGGYGYTF. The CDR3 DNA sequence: TGTGCCAGCAGCCAAGAAGGGGGATATGGCTACACCTTC.

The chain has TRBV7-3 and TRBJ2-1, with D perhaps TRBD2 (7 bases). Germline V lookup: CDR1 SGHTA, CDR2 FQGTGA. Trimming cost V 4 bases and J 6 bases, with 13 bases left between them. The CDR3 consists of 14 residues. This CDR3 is CASSSWGGGNEQFF. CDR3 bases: TGTGCCAGCAGCTCCTGGGGGGGCGGCAATGAGCAGTTCTTC.

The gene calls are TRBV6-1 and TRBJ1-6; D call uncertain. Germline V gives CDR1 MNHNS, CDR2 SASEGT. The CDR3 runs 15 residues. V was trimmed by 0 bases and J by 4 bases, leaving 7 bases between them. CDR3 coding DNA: TGTGCCAGCAGTGAAGCGTCCCCTTATAATTCACCCCTCCACTTT. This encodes CASSEASPYNSPLHF.

In nucleotides, the CDR3 is TGCGCCAGCAGCTTCCAGGGGAGAAGGTTGATGAACACTGAAGCTTTCTTT. Its translation: CASSFQGRRLMNTEAFF. The chain joins TRBV5-1 to TRBJ1-1, with D possibly matching TRBD1 (6 bases). The germline V gene encodes CDR1 SGHRS and CDR2 YFSETQ. The ends were cut back, 2 bases at V and 0 bases at J, with 17 bases in the middle. CDR3 length: 17 residues.

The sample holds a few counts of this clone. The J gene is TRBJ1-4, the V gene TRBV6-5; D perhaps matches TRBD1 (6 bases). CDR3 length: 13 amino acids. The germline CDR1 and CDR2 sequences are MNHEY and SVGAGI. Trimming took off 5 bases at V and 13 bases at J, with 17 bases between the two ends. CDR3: CASSLRERGRLFF. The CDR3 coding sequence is TGTGCCAGCAGTCTTAGGGAAAGGGGGAGACTGTTTTTT.

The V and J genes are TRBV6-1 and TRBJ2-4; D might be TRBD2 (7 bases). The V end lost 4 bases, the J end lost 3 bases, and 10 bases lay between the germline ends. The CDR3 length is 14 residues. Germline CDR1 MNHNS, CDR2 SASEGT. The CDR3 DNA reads TGTGCCAGCAGTGGCGGGGGCGGCAAAAACATTCAGTACTTC. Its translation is CASSGGGGKNIQYF.

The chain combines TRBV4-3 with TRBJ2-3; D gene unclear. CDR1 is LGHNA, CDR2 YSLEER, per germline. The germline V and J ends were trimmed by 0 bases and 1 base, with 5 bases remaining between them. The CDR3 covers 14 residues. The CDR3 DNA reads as TGCGCCAGCAGCCAAGATCTAGGCACAGATACGCAGTATTTT. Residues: CASSQDLGTDTQYF.

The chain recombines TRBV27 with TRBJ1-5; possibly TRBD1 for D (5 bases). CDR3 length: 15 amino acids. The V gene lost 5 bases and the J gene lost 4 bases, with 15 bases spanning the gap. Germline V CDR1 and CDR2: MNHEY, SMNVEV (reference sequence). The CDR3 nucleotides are TGTGCCAGCAGTCCTCAGGGAAAAACTAATCAGCCCCAGCATTTT. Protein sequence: CASSPQGKTNQPQHF.

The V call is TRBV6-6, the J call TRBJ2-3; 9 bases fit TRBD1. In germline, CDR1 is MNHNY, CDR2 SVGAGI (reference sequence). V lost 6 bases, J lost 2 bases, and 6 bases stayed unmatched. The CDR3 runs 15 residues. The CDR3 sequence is CASRKDRGYTDTQYF. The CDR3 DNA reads TGTGCCAGCAGGAAGGACAGGGGTTACACAGATACGCAGTATTTT.